Presented here are 31 T cell receptor beta chains from one specimen sequenced in a study of shared clonotypes between healthy human individuals. The method was immunoSEQ multiplex PCR; TCRdb's version includes in-frame clones alone and lacks a portion of them. The table shows about 800,000 clones, with around 96% occurring only once. Positive CCR7 selection of CD45RO-negative cells yielded the naive CD8 cells, and terminally differentiated effector memory CD45RA+ cells were excluded. The sequenced sample consisted of naive CD8+ T cells sorted from blood. These receptors came from a man aged 30-40 years in good health.

Turning to this clone: The sample has other DNA sequences that encode this CDR3 too. V usage is TRBV9 and J usage is TRBJ2-5, with D maybe TRBD1 (5 bases). V dropped 0 bases and J dropped 3 bases, with 9 bases sitting between them. Germline V CDR1 and CDR2: SGDLS, YYNGEE. CDR3 length: 14 amino acids. The CDR3 loop is CASSVGSREETQYF. CDR3 DNA sequence: TGTGCCAGCAGCGTAGGGTCCAGGGAAGAGACCCAGTACTTC.

This sequence joins TRBV15 and TRBJ2-7; 9 bases match TRBD2. CDR1 LNHNV and CDR2 YYDKDF come from the germline V gene (reference sequence). CDR3 length: 14 residues. Trimming at V came to 4 bases and at J to 4 bases, leaving 5 bases not matched to a gene. The CDR3 loop is CATSTSGRLYEQYF. Here the CDR3 DNA reads TGTGCCACCAGCACGAGCGGGAGGTTGTACGAGCAGTACTTC.

The chain joins TRBV9 to TRBJ2-7; a possible D gene is TRBD1 (5 bases). Germline values: CDR1 SGDLS, CDR2 YYNGEE. This CDR3 has 15 residues. V lost 0 bases, J lost 5 bases, and 15 bases lay in between. CDR3: CASSVEGRVNDEQYF. CDR3 coding DNA: TGTGCCAGCAGCGTAGAGGGCAGGGTGAACGACGAGCAGTACTTC.

This chain joins TRBV11-2 and TRBJ2-5, with D unresolved. The V gene's germline CDR1 is SGHAT and CDR2 FQNNGV. V lost 1 base and J lost 0, with 9 bases in between. This CDR3 spans 15 amino acids. DNA for the CDR3: TGTGCCAGCAGCTTAGTACAGTCGTACCAAGAGACCCAGTACTTC. Its translation: CASSLVQSYQETQYF. Combining the CDR3 with reference TRBV11-2 and TRBJ2-5 gives the whole variable domain EAGVAQSPRYKIIEKRQSVAFWCNPISGHATLYWYQQILGQGPKLLIQFQNNGVVDDSQLPKDRFSAERLKGVDSTLKIQPAKLEDSAVYLCASSLVQSYQETQYFGPGTRLLVL.

The chain has TRBV7-6 and TRBJ2-7, with 8 bases that match TRBD2. The CDR3 has 13 residues. The junction had 6 bases not matched to a gene; V was cut back by 8 bases and J by 3 bases. Germline CDR1 SGHVS, CDR2 FNYEAQ. The CDR3 nucleotides are TGTGCCAGCTCGAGCGGGAGTCACTACGAGCAGTACTTC. It translates to CASSSGSHYEQYF.

J is TRBJ1-2 and V is TRBV30, with TRBD1 matching 7 bases. Looked up from germline, CDR1 is GTSNPN and CDR2 is SVGIG (reference sequence). V gave up 8 bases and J gave up 0 bases; unmatched junction bases: 12. The CDR3 runs 15 residues. CDR3 bases: TGTGCCGGATGGACAGGCCTCTCCACTAACTATGGCTACACCTTC. The encoded protein is CAGWTGLSTNYGYTF.

The chain couples TRBV10-3 to TRBJ1-5, with 9 bases that match TRBD1. The V gene's germline CDR1 is ENHRY and CDR2 SYGVKD. The junction had 8 bases not matched to a gene; V was cut back by 6 bases and J by 5 bases. The CDR3 is made up of 15 amino acids. CDR3 nucleotide sequence: TGTGCCATCAGCCTCGGGACAGGGCCAGATCAGCCCCAGCATTTT. Translating gives CAISLGTGPDQPQHF.

The chain employs TRBV10-3 and TRBJ2-1; 9 bases map to TRBD1. Germline trimming cut 2 bases from V and 5 bases from J; bases unmatched to any gene: 4. From germline, CDR1 is ENHRY and CDR2 SYGVKD. The CDR3 extends over 15 amino acids. CDR3 sequence (DNA): TGTGCCATCAGTGAGGGACAGGGGCGGGACAATGAGCAGTTCTTC. Its protein product is CAISEGQGRDNEQFF.

This clone appeared a single time. The J gene is TRBJ1-2, the V gene TRBV12-5; no definite D call. Germline V gives CDR1 LGHNT, CDR2 FRNRAP. This CDR3 comprises 14 residues. Trimming took 5 bases from V and 3 from J, leaving 13 bases between them. CDR3 in amino acids: CASGGPGVDYGYTF. DNA for the CDR3: TGTGCTAGTGGTGGACCTGGGGTTGACTATGGCTACACCTTC.

The gene calls are TRBV20-1 and TRBJ2-1; no firm D call. The germline V gene has CDR1 DFQATT and CDR2 SNEGSKA (reference sequence). V lost 3 bases and J lost 9, with 9 bases in between. The CDR3 runs 11 residues. In DNA form, the CDR3 reads TGCAGTGCTAGGAGCCGAGCTGAGCAGTTCTTC. It encodes CSARSRAEQFF.

Only one count was recorded for this clone. The gene calls are TRBV6-1 and TRBJ2-4; tentatively, D is TRBD2 (5 bases). Per germline, CDR1 MNHNS and CDR2 SASEGT. The CDR3 consists of 15 residues. Trimming stripped 6 bases from V and 8 bases from J, with 20 bases between. Here the CDR3 reads CASRRAELKRDIQYF. The CDR3 DNA follows: TGTGCCAGCAGGAGAGCGGAGCTTAAACGGGACATTCAGTACTTC.

The chain is built from TRBV11-2 and TRBJ2-3; TRBD2 agrees at 13 bases. Germline assignment: CDR1 SGHAT and CDR2 FQNNGV. The CDR3 has 18 amino acids. Losses at the gene ends were 7 bases for V and 4 bases for J; bases not matched to a gene: 14. This chain's CDR3 is CASTPGLAGPYQPDTQYF. CDR3 in DNA: TGTGCCAGCACCCCGGGACTAGCGGGGCCATACCAGCCAGATACGCAGTATTTT.

This chain links TRBV27 with TRBJ2-6; the D is unclear. Trimming shortened V by 4 bases and J by 4 bases, and 8 bases separated the two germline ends. The CDR3 sequence is 14 residues long. The germline gives CDR1 MNHEY, CDR2 SMNVEV (reference sequence). The CDR3 region has the DNA TGTGCCAGCAGTTCCCTCTTGGGGGCCAACGTCCTGACTTTC. Protein: CASSSLLGANVLTF. Combining the CDR3 with reference TRBV27 and TRBJ2-6 gives the whole variable domain EAQVTQNPRYLITVTGKKLTVTCSQNMNHEYMSWYRQDPGLGLRQIYYSMNVEVTDKGDVPEGYKVSRKEKRNFPLILESPSPNQTSLYFCASSSLLGANVLTFGAGSRLTVL.

This chain links TRBV9 with TRBJ2-1, with 7 bases that match TRBD1. From germline, CDR1 is SGDLS and CDR2 YYNGEE. After removal of 3 bases from V and 9 bases from J, the junction contained 9 bases not matched to a gene. The CDR3 covers 14 residues. The CDR3 DNA follows: TGTGCCAGCAGCGCGAGGGGCAGGGGGAGTGAGCAGTTCTTC. Amino acid sequence: CASSARGRGSEQFF.

This chain links TRBV14 with TRBJ1-5; D gene uncertain. With 2 bases removed from V and 2 bases from J, the gap between germline ends came to 19 bases. Germline CDR1 and CDR2: SGHDN and FVKESK. The CDR3 contains 18 residues. This CDR3 is CASSQKSLIVLCNQPQHF. CDR3 bases: TGTGCCAGCAGCCAAAAGTCTCTAATTGTGCTTTGCAATCAGCCCCAGCATTTT.

The chain carries TRBV28 and TRBJ2-7; the match to TRBD1 covers 12 bases. Germline trimming cut 5 bases from V and 6 bases from J; bases unmatched to any gene: 11. This CDR3 comprises 16 residues. Looked up from germline, CDR1 is MDHEN and CDR2 is SYDVKM. The CDR3 loop reads CASSRDRGRVSGEQYF. CDR3 coding DNA: TGTGCCAGCAGTCGGGACAGGGGGCGCGTGAGTGGCGAGCAGTACTTC.

The sample holds a few counts of this clone. The chain employs TRBV29-1 and TRBJ2-7, with D possibly TRBD2 on 5 matching bases. There are 14 residues in the CDR3. Looked up from germline, CDR1 is SQVTM and CDR2 is ANQGSEA. V was trimmed by 4 bases and J by 5 bases, leaving 18 bases between them. The CDR3 loop reads CSVVMALATDEQYF. CDR3 bases: TGCAGCGTTGTTATGGCGTTAGCGACGGACGAGCAGTACTTC.

The chain is built from TRBV2 and TRBJ1-5; 7 nucleotides agree with TRBD1. The CDR3 is 14 amino acids. Germline V lookup: CDR1 SNHLY, CDR2 FYNNEI. The V gene end was trimmed by 4 bases and the J gene end by 0 bases; junction bases not matched to a gene: 0. CDR3 nucleotides: TGTGCCAGCAGTGGGGACAGTAGCAATCAGCCCCAGCATTTT. Its translation: CASSGDSSNQPQHF.

A single count supports this clone. The V call is TRBV7-2, the J call TRBJ2-7; maybe TRBD2 (6 bases). V lost 1 base and J lost 12, with 22 bases in between. This CDR3 contains 15 residues. Germline CDR1 reads SGHTA; CDR2 reads FQGNSA. CDR3 coding DNA: TGTGCCAGCAGCTTAGGTCTGGGGGGATCCCCCAGGCTGTACTTC. Encoded protein: CASSLGLGGSPRLYF.

The rearrangement links TRBV5-1 to TRBJ2-3; the D gene is possibly TRBD1 (5 bases). V was cut by 3 bases and J by 1 base, with 18 bases left in between. The CDR3 runs to 17 residues. Germline V gives CDR1 SGHRS, CDR2 YFSETQ. CDR3 protein: CASSSKYELGGTDTQYF. For the CDR3, the DNA is TGCGCCAGCAGCTCTAAATACGAGCTAGGGGGCACAGATACGCAGTATTTT.

This chain joins TRBV5-1 and TRBJ2-1, with 7 bases that match TRBD2. The CDR3 has 16 amino acids. CDR1 is SGHRS, CDR2 YFSETQ, per germline. Trimming removed 3 bases from V and 2 bases from J; junction bases left unmatched: 8. CDR3 amino acids: CASSYPPSGPYNEQFF. The CDR3 nucleotides are TGCGCCAGCAGCTACCCTCCTAGCGGTCCCTACAATGAGCAGTTCTTC.

V gene TRBV5-1 combines with J gene TRBJ1-2, with TRBD1 matching over 9 bases. Germline-derived CDR1 and CDR2 are SGHRS and YFSETQ. V was pared by 4 bases and J by 6 bases, with 4 bases of the junction left unmatched. This CDR3 is 13 amino acids long. The CDR3 sequence is CASSTGQGNGYTF. CDR3 DNA sequence: TGCGCCAGCAGCACTGGACAGGGGAATGGCTACACCTTC.

The chain uses TRBV29-1 and TRBJ2-5; D unresolved. V gave up 2 bases and J gave up 7 bases, with 14 bases separating them. The germline CDR1 and CDR2 sequences are SQVTM and ANQGSEA. The CDR3 sequence is 13 residues long. CDR3 sequence reads: CSVEPDREGTQYF. The CDR3 DNA reads TGCAGCGTTGAACCCGACCGAGAAGGGACCCAGTACTTC.

The J gene is TRBJ2-7, the V gene TRBV27, with D maybe TRBD2 (7 bases). The CDR3 runs to 14 residues. V gave up 6 bases and J gave up 7 bases, with 19 bases separating them. Germline loops: CDR1 MNHEY, CDR2 SMNVEV (reference sequence). The CDR3: CASSPGGGAKEQYF. The CDR3 coding sequence is TGTGCCAGCAGCCCTGGAGGGGGGGCGAAAGAGCAGTACTTC.

The CDR3 loop is CASSPRTMNTEAFF. In DNA form, the CDR3 reads TGTGCCAGCTCACCACGGACAATGAACACTGAAGCTTTCTTT. The rearrangement uses TRBV18 and TRBJ1-1; possibly TRBD1 for D (5 bases). Trimming stripped 1 base from V and 0 bases from J, with 6 bases between. The V gene's germline CDR1 is KGHSH and CDR2 LQKENI. This CDR3 region has 14 residues.

The V gene is TRBV9, the J gene TRBJ1-4; D unclear. The V end lost 7 bases, the J end lost 7 bases, and 11 bases lay between the germline ends. The CDR3 has 12 residues. The germline V gene encodes CDR1 SGDLS and CDR2 YYNGEE. CDR3 loop: CASGGPREKLFF. The CDR3 DNA sequence: TGTGCCAGCGGCGGCCCGCGTGAAAAACTGTTTTTT.

The rearrangement uses TRBV11-3 and TRBJ2-7; 10 nucleotides match TRBD1. In germline, CDR1 is SGHNT, CDR2 YENEEA. V shed 8 bases, J shed 5 bases, and the junction held 9 bases outside the gene matches. This CDR3 is 14 amino acids long. This chain's CDR3 is CASSLGQGNHEQYF. CDR3 DNA: TGTGCCAGCTCTTTGGGACAGGGGAATCACGAGCAGTACTTC.

The rearrangement joins TRBV21-1 to TRBJ2-1; the D call of TRBD2 is as the table states it, not checked on the DNA. TRBV21-1 is designated a pseudogene. This CDR3 comprises 14 residues. The CDR3 nucleotides are TGTGCCAGCAGCCAGCGGGAGGGCCTAGATGAGCAGTTCTTC. Translated, it gives CASSQREGLDEQFF.

CDR3 nucleotides: TGCGCCAGCAGCCCTGACTCAAACAATGAGCAGTTCTTC. This sequence encodes CASSPDSNNEQFF. This rearrangement joins TRBV5-1 to TRBJ2-1; D ambiguous. Between the trimmed V and J ends, which lost 4 bases and 5 bases, there was a span of 10 bases. This CDR3 has 13 residues. Germline V CDR1 and CDR2: SGHRS, YFSETQ.

The chain combines TRBV27 with TRBJ2-1; D unresolved. Germline V gene sequence: CDR1 MNHEY, CDR2 SMNVEV (reference sequence). There are 15 residues in the CDR3. V was cut by 5 bases and J by 0 bases, with 11 bases left in between. The CDR3 sequence is CASSLKHTSYNEQFF. The DNA of the CDR3 is TGTGCCAGCAGTCTTAAGCATACCTCCTACAATGAGCAGTTCTTC.

The V call is TRBV28, the J call TRBJ2-1; D perhaps matches TRBD1 (6 bases). The germline V and J ends were trimmed by 6 bases and 3 bases, with 15 bases remaining between them. The CDR3 is made up of 15 amino acids. The germline gives CDR1 MDHEN, CDR2 SYDVKM. DNA for the CDR3: TGTGCCAGCAGACAACAGGGTACCCTCTACAATGAGCAGTTCTTC. This codes for CASRQQGTLYNEQFF.